This T cell receptor beta chain is from a study of post-analysis software for immune sequencing data. Unique-molecular-identifier-tagged TCR beta cDNA libraries were used. From the PCR reads, TCRdb called clonotypes with MiXCR, one entry per CDR3 protein. The data contain about 460,000 distinct CDR3 sequences, over 35% of them singletons. Trimming removed 6 bases from V and 7 bases from J, with 18 bases in between. CDR1 and CDR2 from the germline V gene are SEHNR and FQNEAQ (reference sequence). The CDR3 sequence is 14 residues long. Study-level results: The five TRBV segments detected at higher frequency in patients than in controls included TRBV5-6, TRBV5-1 and TRBV20-1.

To note about this clonotype: The antigen is undetermined.

The chain recombines TRBV7-9 with TRBJ1-1, with a weak D call TRBD1 (5 bases). This TCR was recovered from a girl aged 5-17 years with multiple sclerosis. The sample comprised blood. CDR3 coding DNA: TGTGCCAGCAGTTTCCGGGTGGGTGGGGGTGAAGCTTTCTTT. Translation: CASSFRVGGGEAFF.